Below, one T cell receptor beta chain is given with its context. Which antigen it targets is not known. The input lacks base qualities; no much larger clone sits a single base away. The sample is drawn from a study of shared clonotypes between healthy human individuals (TCRdb year 2020). Looking at the study overall: A couple of women and three men aged 18 to 49 years were included in the cohort. Per donor, three plates each were used for CD4 naive and CD4 memory, two for CD8 naive, and one for CD8 memory. To estimate repertoire size and how much clonotypes are shared between individuals, the study performed deep sequencing of blood TCR repertoires from roughly five healthy adults. To increase sequencing depth and limit assay-specific biases, different laboratories used diverse techniques to prepare libraries and sequence TCR repertoires. Each donor's leukapheresis produced roughly between about 0.8 and 8.9 billion PBMCs. The study at large found these results: Based on pairwise subsampling, the degree of clonotype sharing among donors was expected to be affected by sequencing depth. Even with the large sequencing depth, rarefaction of the sorted-subset datasets indicated that sequencing was incomplete. Compared with non-shared clonotypes, the clonotypes found in all four sorted-subset donors had higher generation probabilities. Naive subsets generally had larger estimated clonotype richness than memory subsets. Because the study included a small number of donors, the genetic and exposure-history diversity represented was limited. Sampling was limited to blood, and TCR repertoires in tissue likely differ from TCR repertoires in blood. Sharing across several donors was observed for approximately 5% of naive CD4, over 3% of naive CD8, around 2.5% of memory CD4, and roughly 0.4% of memory CD8 clonotypes.

Using the deep immunoSEQ assay, TCR CDR3 regions were amplified from genomic DNA by multiplex PCR. For each cell subset, the extracted genomic DNA was distributed evenly across all wells of several immunoSEQ 96-well plates, and each plate served as one replicate. For sorted subsets, 150 to 200 ng genomic DNA, equal to about 30,000 T cell genomes, was loaded into each replicate PCR. The purified libraries were quantified using a Qubit 3.0 fluorometer, sized with a Bioanalyzer 2100, and then quantified again using the KAPA Library Quantification kit. A separate single-read 150-cycle Illumina NextSeq 550 flow cell was used to sequence each immunoSEQ 96-well plate. Turning to the authors' computational methods: Because only junctional sequences without quality scores were contained in the immunoSEQ output, filtering matching that applied to full-length reads could not be performed. Sequences were annotated with PyIR, a Python wrapper for IgBLAST v1.9, using IMGT germline references to assign V/J genes and CDR3. Any read was removed if the V/J assignment was weak (E-value above 1e-6), the CDR3 was missing, or the read contained stop codons, out-of-frame junctions, or ambiguous translated residues. A V3J clonotype was defined by an identical inferred V gene, J gene, and CDR3 amino acid sequence. The percentage overlap between two repertoires was calculated by dividing the number of shared unique clonotypes by the size of the smaller repertoire. Richness of each repertoire was evaluated using RTK rarefaction, the Chao1 estimator, and Recon v2.1 estimates of unobserved clonotypes. For all TCRbeta clonotypes obtained by the gDNA method from a handful of donors, generation probabilities were computed with OLGA. TCRdb stores this immuneACCESS table with in-frame sequences only. Part of the clones is absent; in the studies checked, under half of the shortfall reflects unresolved V genes, and no reason is known for the rest. That table supplies the V and J calls and clone size; D and trimming were determined from the DNA. The sample contains about 1.5 million clones, approximately 98% of them found a single time. Approximately 0.44% of the sample is in the top ten clones.

The CDR3 sequence holds 15 residues, the cysteine and phenylalanine included. Left in the record is the CDR3 DNA by itself, 45 bases read in frame from the first base. V was cut back by 5 bases and J by 0 bases, leaving a gap of 11 bases between them. As encoded in the germline V gene (reference sequence), CDR1 is SEHNR while CDR2 is FQNEAQ. The donors were healthy, HIV-negative adults who had no recently reported acute infections or vaccinations. Every donor was a Caucasian adult living in Nashville, Tennessee, USA. CD4+ T cells were enriched through magnetic negative selection, after which naive cells were positively selected on CD45RA and the remaining negative fraction served as the memory subset. Blood was obtained by leukapheresis, after which PBMCs were separated by Ficoll-Histopaque density gradient centrifugation and cryopreserved in liquid nitrogen vapor phase. Purity and quantity of every magnetically sorted T cell population were checked by analytical flow cytometry. Genomic DNA was isolated from every sorted fraction and measured by UV absorbance on a Nanodrop 2000c.

This receptor was obtained from a man aged 25-45 years in good health. The rearrangement combines TRBV7-9 with TRBJ2-1, and possibly TRBD2, on 6 matching bases. The sample comprised naive CD4+ T cells sorted from blood. The sample's cell subset or site label, decoded: CD45RA+ positively selected. CDR3 protein: CASSRDFSSYNEQFF. The DNA sequence reads TGTGCCAGCAGCCGGGACTTCAGCTCCTACAATGAGCAGTTCTTC.